This entry lists 16 T cell receptor beta chains sequenced from one sample in a study of cytomegalovirus exposure and HLA in healthy donors. The study ran its PCR with 60 Vbeta and 13 Jbeta primers. Libraries were prepared by immunoSEQ multiplex PCR; TCRdb keeps only in-frame clonotypes and omits some of them. Of approximately 76,000 clones listed, about 69% were seen once; the top ten hold about 16%. The sample consisted of PBMCs. These TCRs come from a woman in her forties in good health and CMV-seropositive.

In its sample, this clone was seen a few times. The chain joins TRBV5-6 to TRBJ2-7; 11 bases fit TRBD2. The V and J ends lost 3 bases and 0 bases, in that order; junction bases with no gene match: 5. Germline CDR1 reads SGHDT; CDR2 reads YYEEEE. The CDR3 has 16 amino acids. CDR3 loop: CASSWRLAGSSYEQYF. Written as DNA, the CDR3 is TGTGCCAGCAGCTGGCGACTAGCGGGGAGCTCCTACGAGCAGTACTTC.

The chain recombines TRBV7-9 with TRBJ2-7; 7 nucleotides line up with TRBD2. CDR1 and CDR2 (germline): SEHNR, FQNEAQ (reference sequence). This CDR3 spans 15 amino acids. Trimming removed 4 bases from V and 4 bases from J; junction bases left unmatched: 10. The CDR3 DNA reads TGTGCCAGCAGCTCTCTGACTAGCCAAGAGTACGAGCAGTACTTC. Its protein product is CASSSLTSQEYEQYF. Full variable domain (rest looked up from reference TRBV7-9 and TRBJ2-7): DTGVSQNPRHKITKRGQNVTFRCDPISEHNRLYWYRQTLGQGPEFLTYFQNEAQLEKSRLLSDRFSAERPKGSFSTLEIQRTEQGDSAMYLCASSSLTSQEYEQYFGPGTRLTVT.

About this clone itself: The germline gene is not matched at one end of the junction; a read error may be the cause. The genes are TRBV5-4 and TRBJ1-2; 8 nucleotides agree with TRBD1. The CDR3 extends over 12 amino acids. Per the germline V gene, CDR1 is SGHNT and CDR2 is YYREEE (reference sequence). The CDR3 DNA is TGTGCCAGCAGCCAAGGGACAGGTGCAACAATCTTC. Its translation: CASSQGTGATIF.

In nucleotides, the CDR3 is TGCGCCAGCCAACAGGGGAACTCCTACGAGCAGTACTTC. Its protein product is CASQQGNSYEQYF. J is TRBJ2-7 and V is TRBV5-1; 7 positions agree with TRBD1. The germline CDR1 and CDR2 sequences are SGHRS and YFSETQ. The length of the CDR3 is 13 residues. J lost 0 bases, V lost 7 bases, and 4 bases had no gene match.

V gene TRBV5-6 combines with J gene TRBJ1-4; TRBD1 matches 8 bases. The CDR3 is 17 residues long. Losses at the gene ends were 4 bases for V and 6 bases for J; bases not matched to a gene: 14. From germline, CDR1 is SGHDT and CDR2 YYEEEE. CDR3 nucleotide sequence: TGTGCCAGCAGCCCGGAGGGGACCAGGGGGCGGTATGAAAAACTGTTTTTT. Protein sequence: CASSPEGTRGRYEKLFF.

The chain uses TRBV6-6 and TRBJ2-5; TRBD1 matches at 8 bases. Germline V gene data show CDR1 as MNHNY and CDR2 as SVGAGI (reference sequence). There are 14 residues in the CDR3. The junction had 6 bases not matched to a gene; V was cut back by 4 bases and J by 5 bases. CDR3 region: CASSLDRVGETQYF. CDR3 nucleotides: TGTGCCAGCAGTTTGGACAGGGTTGGTGAGACCCAGTACTTC.

V gene TRBV4-3 combines with J gene TRBJ2-1, with TRBD2 matching 7 bases. The V segment lost 0 bases and the J segment 2 bases; nucleotides outside the gene matches: 1. This CDR3 has 15 residues. In germline, CDR1 is LGHNA, CDR2 YSLEER. This CDR3 is CASSQEGRAYNEQFF. The DNA of the CDR3 is TGCGCCAGCAGCCAAGAAGGGAGGGCCTACAATGAGCAGTTCTTC.

This clone was seen a few times. The V gene is TRBV6-5, the J gene TRBJ2-7, with D possibly TRBD2 on 6 matching bases. The ends were cut back, 2 bases at V and 6 bases at J, with 11 bases in the middle. The germline CDR1 and CDR2 sequences are MNHEY and SVGAGI. The CDR3 extends over 13 amino acids. The DNA for the CDR3 is TGTGCCAGCAGTTACCCGGGGGACCGCGAGCAGTACTTC. Translated, it gives CASSYPGDREQYF.

This chain's CDR3 is CASSYFSYEQYF. DNA for the CDR3: TGTGCCAGCAGTTACTTCTCCTACGAGCAGTACTTC. This chain links TRBV6-5 with TRBJ2-5; D remains unclear. The J call may not be correct, given that the DNA end is closer to TRBJ2-7. CDR1 is MNHEY, CDR2 SVGAGI, per germline. The CDR3 sequence is 12 residues long.

The J gene is TRBJ1-2, the V gene TRBV2, with TRBD1 identical over 7 bases. In germline, CDR1 is SNHLY, CDR2 FYNNEI. The CDR3 length is 13 residues. Trimming cost V 8 bases and J 13 bases; bases outside gene matches: 16. DNA of the CDR3: TGTGCCAGCCACGCATCAGGGGGATCACCGTTCACCTTC. Protein: CASHASGGSPFTF.

The CDR3 nucleotides are TGTGCCAGCTCACCACCCTGGGGGGACGGCTACACCTTC. Amino acids: CASSPPWGDGYTF. This chain connects TRBV18 to TRBJ1-2, with D maybe TRBD1 (5 bases). Trimming pared 0 bases from V and 8 bases from J, leaving 10 bases between. This CDR3 region has 13 residues. CDR1 is KGHSH, CDR2 LQKENI, per germline.

The genes are TRBV5-6 and TRBJ2-1; 9 bases agree with TRBD2. The CDR3 extends over 17 amino acids. Germline V gives CDR1 SGHDT, CDR2 YYEEEE. The trim removed 2 bases at V and 7 bases at J, leaving 13 bases unmatched. The CDR3 nucleotides are TGTGCCAGCAGCTTCGGGGCCGCGGGGGGGCCGTTTAATGAGCAGTTCTTC. Its translation: CASSFGAAGGPFNEQFF. The full variable domain, rest sourced from reference TRBV5-6 and TRBJ2-1, is DAGVTQSPTHLIKTRGQQVTLRCSPKSGHDTVSWYQQALGQGPQFIFQYYEEEERQRGNFPDRFSGHQFPNYSSELNVNALLLGDSALYLCASSFGAAGGPFNEQFFGPGTRLTVL.

This chain joins TRBV28 and TRBJ1-5, with D possibly being TRBD1 (5 bases). CDR1 and CDR2 from the germline V gene are MDHEN and SYDVKM. This CDR3 has 15 amino acids. Trimming stripped 3 bases from V and 2 bases from J, with 11 bases between. Here the CDR3 reads CASSLPGSRNQPQHF. In DNA, the CDR3 is TGTGCCAGCAGTTTGCCAGGGTCACGCAATCAGCCCCAGCATTTT.

The gene calls are TRBV10-3 and TRBJ1-5; 8 nucleotides agree with TRBD1. The CDR3 loop spans 13 amino acids. Germline V gene data show CDR1 as ENHRY and CDR2 as SYGVKD. The J segment lost 3 bases and the V segment lost 11 bases, leaving 6 bases of the junction unmatched. CDR3 in DNA: TGTGCCTCCGAGGACAGGGACAATCAGCCCCAGCATTTT. Protein: CASEDRDNQPQHF.

The chain uses TRBV7-8 and TRBJ2-3; 14 nucleotides align to TRBD2. Germline trimming cut 5 bases from V and 4 bases from J; bases unmatched to any gene: 11. The CDR3 is made up of 18 amino acids. Looked up from germline, CDR1 is SGHVS and CDR2 is FQNEAQ. CDR3 in DNA: TGTGCCAGCAGCCCTGGGACTAGCGGGGGACCCAGGGCAGATACGCAGTATTTT. Residues: CASSPGTSGGPRADTQYF.

V usage is TRBV11-2 and J usage is TRBJ1-1, with a possible D match to TRBD1 (5 bases). The CDR3 consists of 15 residues. CDR1 is SGHAT, CDR2 FQNNGV, per germline. V lost 7 bases to trimming and J lost 6 bases, with 21 bases between them. CDR3 nucleotide sequence: TGTGCCAGCAACCCATTACTGGGATTAGGGGCTGAAGCTTTCTTT. Amino acids: CASNPLLGLGAEAFF. Full variable domain (rest looked up from reference TRBV11-2 and TRBJ1-1): EAGVAQSPRYKIIEKRQSVAFWCNPISGHATLYWYQQILGQGPKLLIQFQNNGVVDDSQLPKDRFSAERLKGVDSTLKIQPAKLEDSAVYLCASNPLLGLGAEAFFGQGTRLTVV.